One sample yielded the 20 T cell receptor beta chains listed below, sequenced in a study of CD8 T cells in ankylosing spondylitis (dated by TCRdb to between 2016 and 2019). The method behind the library was 5' RACE. The sequencing machine was an Illumina HiSeq 2500. The raw public reads went through TCRdb reprocessing: fastp at Q25, MiXCR clone calling, in-frame beta chains kept. Duplicate CDR3 protein sequences are folded into a single record with the most common DNA and genes. In this sample the table shows over 150,000 distinct CDR3 sequences, 15% to 20% of which occur a single time. The top ten hold around 4% of the sample. The sequenced material came from blood, either unsorted or a sorted T cell fraction (not recorded which). Receptors originate from a male donor aged 10-30 years with ankylosing spondylitis or in good health (not recorded which). Donor details come from another sample of the same person, matched by shared clones.

This clonotype was seen ten or more times. The genes are TRBV7-9 and TRBJ2-7, with D perhaps TRBD2 (6 bases). The CDR3 extends over 13 amino acids. Trimming took off 6 bases at V and 2 bases at J, with 11 bases between the two ends. The germline V gene has CDR1 SEHNR and CDR2 FQNEAQ (reference sequence). The CDR3 loop reads CASSPSVTYEQYF. The DNA of the CDR3 is TGTGCCAGCAGTCCTAGCGTAACCTACGAGCAGTACTTC.

This clonotype was counted ten times or more. J is TRBJ1-6 and V is TRBV12-3 or TRBV12-4; TRBD1 matches at 7 bases. After removal of 5 bases from V and 11 bases from J, the junction contained 12 bases not matched to a gene. The CDR3 extends over 15 amino acids. CDR3 sequence (DNA): TGTGCCAGCAGTCCTTCAGGGGGGGTGCGGGCACCCCTCCACTTT. This translates into CASSPSGGVRAPLHF.

This clonotype has ten or more counts. This rearrangement joins TRBV18 to TRBJ2-6; TRBD1 is a possible D gene (5 bases). Trimming cost V 7 bases and J 3 bases, with 10 bases left between them. The CDR3 consists of 14 residues. CDR1 is KGHSH, CDR2 LQKENI, per germline. The CDR3 reads CASFGQHGANVLTF. The CDR3, as DNA: TGTGCCAGCTTTGGACAACATGGGGCCAACGTCCTGACTTTC.

The chain links TRBV10-3 to TRBJ2-5; D might be TRBD1 (5 bases). V dropped 3 bases and J dropped 2 bases, with 10 bases sitting between them. Germline CDR1 and CDR2: ENHRY and SYGVKD. The length of the CDR3 is 14 residues. This CDR3 is CAISEQASQETQYF. The CDR3 DNA reads TGTGCCATCAGTGAACAGGCTTCTCAAGAGACCCAGTACTTC.

This clonotype was seen at least ten times. The genes are TRBV4-1 and TRBJ2-1; 12 bases match TRBD2. Trimming cost V 3 bases and J 7 bases; bases outside gene matches: 10. This CDR3 has 17 residues. Germline assignment: CDR1 MGHRA and CDR2 YSYEKL. This chain's CDR3 is CASSHEPSGRARNEQFF. CDR3 sequence (DNA): TGCGCCAGCAGCCACGAACCTAGCGGGAGGGCGAGAAATGAGCAGTTCTTC.

This clonotype was found many times. The chain joins TRBV10-3 to TRBJ1-5; D is possibly TRBD1 (5 bases). The V and J ends lost 0 bases and 2 bases respectively, with 8 bases between them. In germline, CDR1 is ENHRY, CDR2 SYGVKD. The CDR3 contains 15 residues. Here the CDR3 DNA reads TGTGCCATCAGTGAGTCGGGACTAGGCAATCAGCCCCAGCATTTT. It translates to CAISESGLGNQPQHF.

This clonotype turned up a few times. The chain couples TRBV11-3 to TRBJ2-2, with D uncertain. The CDR3 sequence is 17 residues long. Trimming took 0 bases from V and 1 from J, leaving 12 bases between them. Germline V gene sequence: CDR1 SGHNT, CDR2 YENEEA. CDR3 in DNA: TGTGCCAGCAGCTTAGATCTCCTAGAGATGAACACCGGGGAGCTGTTTTTT. Translated: CASSLDLLEMNTGELFF.

V is TRBV25-1 and J is TRBJ1-4, with D unresolved. V was cut by 2 bases and J by 4 bases, with 8 bases left in between. The CDR3 extends over 14 amino acids. CDR1 MGHDK and CDR2 SYGVNS come from the germline V gene. The CDR3: CASSEGRINEKLFF. For the CDR3, the DNA is TGTGCCAGCAGTGAAGGACGGATTAATGAAAAACTGTTTTTT.

This clonotype was counted at least ten times. The chain recombines TRBV4-3 with TRBJ2-7; D possibly matches TRBD1 or TRBD2 (5 bases each). The CDR3 covers 15 residues. Trimming stripped 0 bases from V and 7 bases from J, with 16 bases between. From germline, CDR1 is LGHNA and CDR2 YSLEER. CDR3 DNA sequence: TGCGCCAGCAGCCAAGATATTGAGGGGATAGGGGAGCAGTACTTC. It yields the protein CASSQDIEGIGEQYF.

This clonotype was seen at least ten times. The chain employs TRBV2 and TRBJ2-7; D is unclear. V dropped 1 base and J dropped 3 bases, with 1 base sitting between them. In germline, CDR1 is SNHLY, CDR2 FYNNEI. The CDR3 length is 11 residues. The CDR3: CASSEDYEQYF. The CDR3 DNA reads TGTGCCAGCAGTGAAGACTACGAGCAGTACTTC.

This clonotype has at least ten counts. The chain carries TRBV12-3 or TRBV12-4 and TRBJ2-7; D is perhaps TRBD1 or TRBD2 (5 bases each). The CDR3 has 13 amino acids. Deletions cut 2 bases from V and 7 bases from J, with 12 bases between. The CDR3 protein is CASSLSGKGEQYF. The CDR3 coding sequence is TGTGCCAGCAGTTTATCCGGGAAGGGGGAGCAGTACTTC.

The rearrangement links TRBV18 to TRBJ2-1; D gene ambiguous. Germline V gene sequence: CDR1 KGHSH, CDR2 LQKENI. V lost 1 base and J lost 5, with 6 bases in between. The CDR3 runs 13 residues. The CDR3, as DNA: TGTGCCAGCTCACCACGGGCCGACAATGAGCAGTTCTTC. Its translation: CASSPRADNEQFF.

This clonotype was counted ten times or more. This chain joins TRBV7-3 and TRBJ1-5; 8 positions agree with TRBD1. The V gene end was trimmed by 4 bases and the J gene end by 7 bases; junction bases not matched to a gene: 6. Looked up from germline, CDR1 is SGHTA and CDR2 is FQGTGA. CDR3 size: 14 residues. CDR3 DNA sequence: TGTGCCAGCAGCTCGACAGGGGCGAAGCAGCCCCAGCATTTT. Amino acids: CASSSTGAKQPQHF.

This clonotype occurred a few times. V is TRBV2 and J is TRBJ1-6; D gene unclear. The germline V and J ends were trimmed by 7 bases and 7 bases, with 17 bases remaining between them. Germline CDR1 and CDR2: SNHLY and FYNNEI. This CDR3 region has 15 residues. The CDR3 nucleotides read TGTGCCAGCAACCTGGACCGGGTAGAGAATTCACCCCTCCACTTT. Translated, it gives CASNLDRVENSPLHF.

The sample holds many counts of this clonotype. The chain uses TRBV29-1 and TRBJ2-7, with D unclear. Germline V lookup: CDR1 SQVTM, CDR2 ANQGSEA. CDR3 size: 14 residues. The V end was cut by 6 bases, the J end by 0 bases, with 15 bases between. As DNA, the CDR3 is TGCAGCGTGAAGGACGGGCCCAGCTCCTACGAGCAGTACTTC. It codes for CSVKDGPSSYEQYF.

The table lists this clonotype with many counts. The J gene is TRBJ2-1, the V gene TRBV29-1; possibly TRBD2 for D (5 bases). V lost 6 bases and J 0 bases, leaving 12 bases between the germline ends. This CDR3 is 14 amino acids long. The germline CDR1 and CDR2 sequences are SQVTM and ANQGSEA. The CDR3 sequence: CSVETGSSYNEQFF. The DNA for the CDR3 is TGCAGCGTGGAGACTGGGAGCTCCTACAATGAGCAGTTCTTC.

This chain connects TRBV18 to TRBJ2-5; perhaps TRBD2 as D (6 bases). Germline lookup yields CDR1 KGHSH and CDR2 LQKENI. V was trimmed by 3 bases and J by 1 base, leaving 12 bases between them. The CDR3 has 15 amino acids. The DNA of the CDR3 is TGTGCCAGCTCACCTGCGACGGGAGTCCAAGAGACCCAGTACTTC. It codes for CASSPATGVQETQYF.

This clonotype was counted ten times or more. CDR3 nucleotides: TGTGCCAGCAGCCTACAGGAAAATCAGCCCCAGCATTTT. It encodes CASSLQENQPQHF. The rearrangement uses TRBV7-2 and TRBJ1-5, with D possibly TRBD1 on 5 matching bases. Germline V gene sequence: CDR1 SGHTA, CDR2 FQGNSA. The CDR3 consists of 13 residues. The germline V and J ends were trimmed by 5 bases and 4 bases, with 9 bases remaining between them.

This clonotype was seen many times. The chain is built from TRBV28 and TRBJ2-3; no definite D call. CDR1 MDHEN and CDR2 SYDVKM come from the germline V gene. The CDR3 totals 13 residues. V lost 6 bases and J lost 2, with 9 bases in between. The CDR3 nucleotides read TGTGCCAGCAGGACTCCCATCACAGATACGCAGTATTTT. It is translated as CASRTPITDTQYF.

This clonotype occurred many times. The chain combines TRBV12-3 or TRBV12-4 with TRBJ1-6, with 9 nucleotides matching TRBD1. V trimming: 3 bases; J trimming: 9 bases; junction bases outside the gene matches: 3. CDR3 length: 14 amino acids. CDR3 in amino acids: CASSLTGGGSPLHF. The CDR3 nucleotides are TGTGCCAGCAGTTTGACAGGGGGTGGTTCACCCCTCCACTTT.